This T cell receptor (beta chain) was documented in a study of response to subunit inactivated influenza vaccine. General study points: The authors suggested that every seasonal influenza vaccination recruits few new T cells.

For this clonotype: Antigen specificity is unknown.

The CDR3 totals 12 residues. Deletions cut 0 bases from V and 5 bases from J, with 4 bases between. One entry per CDR3 protein results from TCRdb running MiXCR on the RT-PCR reads. Seen here are approximately 520,000 distinct CDR3 sequences, 25% observed once, and the top ten hold 1.5% to 2%. The chain is built from TRBV12-3 or TRBV12-4 and TRBJ2-5, with D unclear. The material sequenced was CD4+ T cells sorted from PBMCs, taken around 5 days after vaccination. The receptor's source is a man aged 50-60 years who received an inactivated influenza vaccine. The CDR3 is CASSLATETQYF. CDR3 bases: TGTGCCAGCAGTTTAGCGACGGAGACCCAGTACTTC.